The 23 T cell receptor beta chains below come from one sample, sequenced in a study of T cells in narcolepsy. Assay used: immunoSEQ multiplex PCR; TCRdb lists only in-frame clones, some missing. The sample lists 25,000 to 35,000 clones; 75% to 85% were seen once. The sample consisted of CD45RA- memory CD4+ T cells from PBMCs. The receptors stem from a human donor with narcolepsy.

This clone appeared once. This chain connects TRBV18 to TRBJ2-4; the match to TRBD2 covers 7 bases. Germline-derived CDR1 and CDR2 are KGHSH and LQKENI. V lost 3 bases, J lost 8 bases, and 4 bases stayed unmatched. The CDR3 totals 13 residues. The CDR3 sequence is CASSPEGRDIQYF. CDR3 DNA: TGTGCCAGCTCACCGGAGGGGAGGGACATTCAGTACTTC.

The CDR3 DNA sequence: TGTGCCAGCAGTGCAACGACCGCGAACACCGGGGAGCTGTTTTTT. Translation: CASSATTANTGELFF. The J gene is TRBJ2-2, the V gene TRBV6-1; D gene uncertain. Per germline, CDR1 MNHNS and CDR2 SASEGT. The CDR3 contains 15 residues. Trimming pared 4 bases from V and 0 bases from J, leaving 9 bases between.

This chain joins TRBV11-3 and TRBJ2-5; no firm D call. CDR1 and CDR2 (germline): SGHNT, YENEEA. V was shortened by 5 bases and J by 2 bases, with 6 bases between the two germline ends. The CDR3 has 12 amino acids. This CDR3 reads CASSPRQETQYF. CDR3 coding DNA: TGTGCCAGCAGCCCTCGACAAGAGACCCAGTACTTC.

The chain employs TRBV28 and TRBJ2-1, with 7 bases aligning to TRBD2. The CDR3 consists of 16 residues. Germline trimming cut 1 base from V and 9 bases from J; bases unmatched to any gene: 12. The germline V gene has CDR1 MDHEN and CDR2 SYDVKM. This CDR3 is CASSLFGAGERGEQFF. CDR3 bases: TGTGCCAGCAGTTTATTTGGGGCGGGAGAGCGGGGTGAGCAGTTCTTC.

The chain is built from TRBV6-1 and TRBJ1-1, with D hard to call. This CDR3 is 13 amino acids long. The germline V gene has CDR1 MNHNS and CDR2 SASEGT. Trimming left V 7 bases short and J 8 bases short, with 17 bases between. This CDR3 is CASTSPRAAEAFF. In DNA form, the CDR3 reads TGTGCCAGCACCTCCCCAAGGGCGGCCGAAGCTTTCTTT.

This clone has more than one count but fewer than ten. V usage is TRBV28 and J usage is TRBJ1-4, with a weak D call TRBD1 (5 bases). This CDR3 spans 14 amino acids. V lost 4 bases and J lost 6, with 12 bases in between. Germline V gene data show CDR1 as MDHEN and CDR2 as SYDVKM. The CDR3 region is CASSSTGTDEKLFF. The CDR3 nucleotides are TGTGCCAGCAGTTCGACCGGGACGGATGAAAAACTGTTTTTT.

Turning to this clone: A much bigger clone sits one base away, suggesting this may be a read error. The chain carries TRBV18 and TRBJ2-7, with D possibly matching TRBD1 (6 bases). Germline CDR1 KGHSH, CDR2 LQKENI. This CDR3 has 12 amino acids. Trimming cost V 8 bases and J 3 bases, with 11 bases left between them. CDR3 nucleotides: TGTGCCAGCAAAGGACAGAACTACGAGCAGTACTTC. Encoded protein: CASKGQNYEQYF.

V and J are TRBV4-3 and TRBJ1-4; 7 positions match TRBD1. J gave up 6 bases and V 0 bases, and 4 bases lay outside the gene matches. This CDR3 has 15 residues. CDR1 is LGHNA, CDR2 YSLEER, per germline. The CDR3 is CASSQDGQADEKLFF. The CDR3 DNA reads TGCGCCAGCAGCCAAGATGGACAGGCCGATGAAAAACTGTTTTTT.

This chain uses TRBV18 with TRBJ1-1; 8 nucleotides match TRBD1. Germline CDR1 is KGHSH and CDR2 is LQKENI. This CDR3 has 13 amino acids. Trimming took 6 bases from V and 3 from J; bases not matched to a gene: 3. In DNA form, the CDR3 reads TGTGCCAGCTCGCTGGACAGGGACACTGAAGCTTTCTTT. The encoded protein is CASSLDRDTEAFF. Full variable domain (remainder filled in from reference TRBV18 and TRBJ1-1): NAGVMQNPRHLVRRRGQEARLRCSPMKGHSHVYWYRQLPEEGLKFMVYLQKENIIDESGMPKERFSAEFPKEGPSILRIQQVVRGDSAAYFCASSLDRDTEAFFGQGTRLTVV.

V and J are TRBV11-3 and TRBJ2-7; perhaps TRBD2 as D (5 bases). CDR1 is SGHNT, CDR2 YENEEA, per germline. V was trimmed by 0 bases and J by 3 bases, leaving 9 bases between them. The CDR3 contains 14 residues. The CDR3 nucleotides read TGTGCCAGCAGCTTAGAACCCACTAGCTACGAGCAGTACTTC. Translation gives CASSLEPTSYEQYF. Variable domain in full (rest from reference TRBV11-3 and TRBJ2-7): EAGVVQSPRYKIIEKKQPVAFWCNPISGHNTLYWYLQNLGQGPELLIRYENEEAVDDSQLPKDRFSAERLKGVDSTLKIQPAELGDSAVYLCASSLEPTSYEQYFGPGTRLTVT.

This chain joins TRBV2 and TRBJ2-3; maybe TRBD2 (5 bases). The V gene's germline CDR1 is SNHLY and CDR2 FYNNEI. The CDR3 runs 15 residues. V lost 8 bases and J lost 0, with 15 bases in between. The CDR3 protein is CASAPRGSSTDTQYF. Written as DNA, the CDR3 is TGTGCCAGCGCCCCACGGGGTTCTAGCACAGATACGCAGTATTTT.

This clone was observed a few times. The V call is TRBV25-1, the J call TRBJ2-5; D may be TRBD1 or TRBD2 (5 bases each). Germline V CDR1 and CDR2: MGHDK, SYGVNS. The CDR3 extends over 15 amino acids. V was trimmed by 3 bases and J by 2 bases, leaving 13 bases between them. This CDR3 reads CASSDFRGAQETQYF. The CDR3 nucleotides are TGTGCCAGCAGTGATTTCCGGGGCGCTCAAGAGACCCAGTACTTC.

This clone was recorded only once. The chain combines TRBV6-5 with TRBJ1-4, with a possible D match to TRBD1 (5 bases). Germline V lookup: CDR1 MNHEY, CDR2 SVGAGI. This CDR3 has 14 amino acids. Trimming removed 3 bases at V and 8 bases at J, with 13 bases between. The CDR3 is CASSYGRVGEKLFF. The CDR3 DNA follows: TGTGCCAGCAGTTATGGCAGGGTGGGAGAAAAACTGTTTTTT.

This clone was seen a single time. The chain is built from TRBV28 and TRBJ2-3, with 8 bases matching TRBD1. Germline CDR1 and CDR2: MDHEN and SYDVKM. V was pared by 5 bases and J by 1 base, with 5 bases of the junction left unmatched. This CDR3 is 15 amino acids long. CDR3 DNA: TGTGCCAGCAGTCCGTCGACAGGGGGCACAGATACGCAGTATTTT. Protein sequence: CASSPSTGGTDTQYF.

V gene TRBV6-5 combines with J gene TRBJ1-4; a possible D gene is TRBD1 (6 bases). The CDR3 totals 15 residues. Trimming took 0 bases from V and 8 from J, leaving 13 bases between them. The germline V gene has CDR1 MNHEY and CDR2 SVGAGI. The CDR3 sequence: CASSYSGGGGEKLFF. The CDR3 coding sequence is TGTGCCAGCAGTTACTCGGGGGGCGGGGGCGAAAAACTGTTTTTT.

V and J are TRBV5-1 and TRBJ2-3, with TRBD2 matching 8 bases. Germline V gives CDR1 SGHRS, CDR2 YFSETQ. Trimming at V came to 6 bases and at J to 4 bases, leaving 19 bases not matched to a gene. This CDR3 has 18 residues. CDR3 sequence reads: CASKSLPAGGGLPDTQYF. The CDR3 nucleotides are TGCGCCAGCAAGAGCTTACCGGCCGGGGGGGGCCTCCCAGATACGCAGTATTTT.

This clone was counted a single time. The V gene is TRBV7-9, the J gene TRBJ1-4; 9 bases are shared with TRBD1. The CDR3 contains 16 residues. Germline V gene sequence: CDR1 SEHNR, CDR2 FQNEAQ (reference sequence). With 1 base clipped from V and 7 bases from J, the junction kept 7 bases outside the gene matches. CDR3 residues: CASSLVSGQGREKLFF. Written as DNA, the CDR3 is TGTGCCAGCAGCTTAGTCTCTGGACAGGGGCGTGAAAAACTGTTTTTT.

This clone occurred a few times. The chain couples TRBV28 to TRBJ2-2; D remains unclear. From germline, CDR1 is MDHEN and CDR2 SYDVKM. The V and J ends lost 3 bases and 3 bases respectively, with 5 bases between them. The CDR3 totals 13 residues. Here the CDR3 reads CASSLSHTGELFF. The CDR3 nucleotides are TGTGCCAGCAGTTTGTCTCACACCGGGGAGCTGTTTTTT.

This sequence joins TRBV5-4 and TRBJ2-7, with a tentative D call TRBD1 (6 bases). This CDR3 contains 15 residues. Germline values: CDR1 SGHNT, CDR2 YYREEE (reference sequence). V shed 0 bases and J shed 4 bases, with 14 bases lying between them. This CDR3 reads CASSLGGGYEYEQYF. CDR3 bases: TGTGCCAGCAGCTTGGGAGGGGGTTATGAGTACGAGCAGTACTTC.

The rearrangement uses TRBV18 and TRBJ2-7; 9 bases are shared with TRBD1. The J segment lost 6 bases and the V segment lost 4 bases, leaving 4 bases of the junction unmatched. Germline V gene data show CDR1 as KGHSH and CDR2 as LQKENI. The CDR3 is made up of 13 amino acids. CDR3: CASSRDRATEQYF. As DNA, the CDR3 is TGTGCCAGCTCACGGGACAGGGCAACCGAGCAGTACTTC. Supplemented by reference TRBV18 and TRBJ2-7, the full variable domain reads NAGVMQNPRHLVRRRGQEARLRCSPMKGHSHVYWYRQLPEEGLKFMVYLQKENIIDESGMPKERFSAEFPKEGPSILRIQQVVRGDSAAYFCASSRDRATEQYFGPGTRLTVT.

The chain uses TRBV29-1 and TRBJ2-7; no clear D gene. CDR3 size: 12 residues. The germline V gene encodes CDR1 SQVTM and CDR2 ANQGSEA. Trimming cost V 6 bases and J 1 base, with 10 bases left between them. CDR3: CSVGSASYEQYF. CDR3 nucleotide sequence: TGCAGCGTCGGATCAGCGTCCTACGAGCAGTACTTC.

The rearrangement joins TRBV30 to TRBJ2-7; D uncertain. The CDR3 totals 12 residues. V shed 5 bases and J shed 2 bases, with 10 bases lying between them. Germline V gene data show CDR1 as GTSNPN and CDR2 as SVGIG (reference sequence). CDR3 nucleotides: TGTGCCTGGGGACGAATAACCTACGAGCAGTACTTC. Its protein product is CAWGRITYEQYF.

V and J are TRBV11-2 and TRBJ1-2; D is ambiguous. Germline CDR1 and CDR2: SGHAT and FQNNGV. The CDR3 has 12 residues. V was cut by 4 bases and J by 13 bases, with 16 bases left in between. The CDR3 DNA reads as TGTGCCAGCAGCTCTAGGGCTGGGTTATGCACCTTC. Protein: CASSSRAGLCTF.